A single sample is the source of the 23 T cell receptor beta chains below, sequenced in a study of cytomegalovirus exposure and HLA in healthy donors. Amplification used 60 Vbeta primers and 13 Jbeta primers. Only in-frame clones appear in the TCRdb table, and some are missing; sequencing was by immunoSEQ multiplex PCR. The table lists about 200,000 clones, with over 0.95% in the top ten. Sample: PBMCs. These TCRs come from a girl aged 2-10 years in good health and CMV-seropositive.

V is TRBV6-4 and J is TRBJ1-5; 10 nucleotides agree with TRBD1. This CDR3 has 19 residues. The germline CDR1 and CDR2 sequences are MRHNA and SNTAGT. V dropped 0 bases and J dropped 2; count of bases not matched to a gene: 10. This CDR3 is CASSDSETGGERCNQPQHF. As DNA, the CDR3 is TGTGCCAGCAGTGACTCGGAGACAGGGGGCGAACGGTGCAATCAGCCCCAGCATTTT.

The chain carries TRBV19 and TRBJ2-2; 10 bases map to TRBD2. J lost 4 bases, V lost 5 bases, and 4 bases had no gene match. CDR3 length: 15 residues. Germline V gene sequence: CDR1 LNHDA, CDR2 SQIVND (reference sequence). Here the CDR3 reads CASSLLAGSTGELFF. The CDR3 coding sequence is TGTGCCAGTAGTTTACTAGCGGGATCCACCGGGGAGCTGTTTTTT. The full variable domain, completed using reference TRBV19 and TRBJ2-2, is DGGITQSPKYLFRKEGQNVTLSCEQNLNHDAMYWYRQDPGQGLRLIYYSQIVNDFQKGDIAEGYSVSREKKESFPLTVTSAQKNPTAFYLCASSLLAGSTGELFFGEGSRLTVL.

The chain joins TRBV6-6 to TRBJ1-1; the D gene is possibly TRBD1 (5 bases). Germline V gene lookup returns CDR1 MNHNY and CDR2 SVGAGI (reference sequence). V lost 5 bases and J 1 base, leaving 5 bases between the germline ends. CDR3 size: 12 residues. The CDR3 DNA reads as TGTGCCAGCAGTGGACAGAACACTGAAGCTTTCTTT. It specifies CASSGQNTEAFF.

The gene calls are TRBV9 and TRBJ2-5, with D possibly TRBD2 on 6 matching bases. Germline assignment: CDR1 SGDLS and CDR2 YYNGEE. V lost 0 bases to trimming and J lost 4 bases, with 13 bases between them. This CDR3 has 15 amino acids. CDR3 in DNA: TGTGCCAGCAGCGTAGGGGGGGTGACAGCAGAGACCCAGTACTTC. Encoded protein: CASSVGGVTAETQYF.

The chain joins TRBV7-8 to TRBJ1-6; perhaps TRBD1 as D (5 bases). The CDR3 sequence is 16 residues long. The V end lost 0 bases, the J end lost 7 bases, and 13 bases lay between the germline ends. Germline CDR1 reads SGHVS; CDR2 reads FQNEAQ. CDR3 DNA: TGTGCCAGCAGCTTAGCGGGCAGGGAGGGCAATTCACCCCTCCACTTT. Its protein product is CASSLAGREGNSPLHF.

V is TRBV19 and J is TRBJ2-5, with TRBD2 as a possible D gene (7 bases). Trimming removed 1 base from V and 5 bases from J, with 14 bases in between. Per germline, CDR1 LNHDA and CDR2 SQIVND (reference sequence). This CDR3 has 15 residues. The CDR3 DNA is TGTGCCAGTAGTATAGGGGGGGGCGGACGGGAGACCCAGTACTTC. Translated, it gives CASSIGGGGRETQYF.

The chain couples TRBV6-6 to TRBJ2-5; 9 bases agree with TRBD2. The CDR3 runs 15 residues. Germline V gene lookup returns CDR1 MNHNY and CDR2 SVGAGI (reference sequence). V shed 6 bases, J shed 4 bases, and the junction held 9 bases outside the gene matches. The DNA of the CDR3 is TGTGCCAGCAGGGCCGGCGGGAGGGCCGGAGAGACCCAGTACTTC. Protein product: CASRAGGRAGETQYF.

V and J are TRBV28 and TRBJ1-5, with 9 bases matching TRBD1. V trimming: 7 bases; J trimming: 2 bases; junction bases outside the gene matches: 21. The CDR3 runs to 20 residues. Germline CDR1 and CDR2: MDHEN and SYDVKM. The CDR3 DNA sequence: TGTGCCAGCAACTCTAACAGGGGGCCTTCCACGGCGGTCGGCAATCAGCCCCAGCATTTT. Protein sequence: CASNSNRGPSTAVGNQPQHF.

Regarding this clone: Other DNA sequences in this sample translate to the same CDR3. The J gene is TRBJ2-7, the V gene TRBV27; D ambiguous. CDR3 length equals 13 residues. V gave up 3 bases and J gave up 6 bases, with 12 bases separating them. CDR1 and CDR2 (germline): MNHEY, SMNVEV (reference sequence). CDR3 nucleotides: TGTGCCAGCAGTTTTTCTTCCTCTCGCGAGCAGTACTTC. Translation: CASSFSSSREQYF.

The V call is TRBV27, the J call TRBJ2-7; 10 bases agree with TRBD2. The CDR3 consists of 16 residues. The ends lost 1 base at V and 11 bases at J; junction bases unmatched: 14. The germline V gene has CDR1 MNHEY and CDR2 SMNVEV (reference sequence). The CDR3 nucleotides read TGTGCCAGCAGTTTATACTCCGGGACTAGCGTAAAAACGGAGTACTTC. It specifies CASSLYSGTSVKTEYF.

V is TRBV9 and J is TRBJ2-1; D call uncertain. The ends were cut back, 0 bases at V and 8 bases at J, with 12 bases in the middle. Germline CDR1 is SGDLS and CDR2 is YYNGEE. The CDR3 consists of 14 residues. The DNA of the CDR3 is TGTGCCAGCAGCGTAGCCCCTAGTCCGGATGAGCAGTTCTTC. Amino acid sequence: CASSVAPSPDEQFF.

The gene calls are TRBV4-1 and TRBJ2-1, with TRBD1 matching 9 bases. J was trimmed by 14 bases and V by 1 base; bases with no gene match: 6. Germline loops: CDR1 MGHRA, CDR2 YSYEKL. This CDR3 spans 13 amino acids. The CDR3 DNA follows: TGCGCCAGCAGCCAAGTGCTCCGGACAGGGGAGTTCTTC. This codes for CASSQVLRTGEFF.

This chain joins TRBV28 and TRBJ2-7; a possible D gene is TRBD1 (5 bases). The CDR3 length is 18 residues. The V and J ends lost 3 bases and 2 bases respectively, with 23 bases between them. Germline CDR1 and CDR2: MDHEN and SYDVKM. CDR3 in amino acids: CASSFLGQGAVRTYEQYF. The CDR3 DNA reads as TGTGCCAGCAGTTTTTTGGGGCAGGGCGCCGTCCGTACCTACGAGCAGTACTTC.

The chain employs TRBV9 and TRBJ1-2, with a weak D call TRBD1 (5 bases). The length of the CDR3 is 19 residues. Germline lookup yields CDR1 SGDLS and CDR2 YYNGEE. V dropped 2 bases and J dropped 3 bases, with 26 bases sitting between them. CDR3 protein: CASSVRYPPREGGDYGYTF. The CDR3 DNA follows: TGTGCCAGCAGCGTCCGGTATCCACCCAGGGAGGGAGGGGACTATGGCTACACCTTC.

The J gene is TRBJ1-2, the V gene TRBV5-1, with D hard to call. Trimming shortened V by 5 bases and J by 2 bases, and 10 bases separated the two germline ends. The CDR3 has 13 amino acids. Germline V CDR1 and CDR2: SGHRS, YFSETQ. The CDR3 region is CASRPGGNYGYTF. The CDR3 coding sequence is TGCGCCAGCAGGCCGGGCGGGAACTATGGCTACACCTTC.

This chain links TRBV2 with TRBJ2-7, with a tentative D call TRBD2 (5 bases). Trimming removed 2 bases at V and 5 bases at J, with 10 bases between. CDR3 length: 13 residues. The germline V gene has CDR1 SNHLY and CDR2 FYNNEI. The CDR3 nucleotides are TGTGCCAGCAGTGAACCCCCCGGGGACGAGCAGTACTTC. Its translation is CASSEPPGDEQYF.

V and J are TRBV27 and TRBJ2-7, with 7 positions matching TRBD2. Looked up from germline, CDR1 is MNHEY and CDR2 is SMNVEV (reference sequence). V lost 2 bases to trimming and J lost 2 bases; unmatched junction nucleotides: 3. This CDR3 contains 14 residues. The chain's CDR3 is CASSLAGEPYEQYF. The CDR3 nucleotides are TGTGCCAGCAGTTTAGCGGGAGAGCCCTACGAGCAGTACTTC.

The chain recombines TRBV2 with TRBJ2-7; the D gene is possibly TRBD2 (5 bases). The CDR3 has 16 residues. V shed 5 bases and J shed 2 bases, with 19 bases lying between them. Germline V gives CDR1 SNHLY, CDR2 FYNNEI. The CDR3: CASSNWPGSSTYEQYF. The CDR3 nucleotides are TGTGCCAGCAGTAATTGGCCGGGATCATCAACCTACGAGCAGTACTTC.

The chain couples TRBV28 to TRBJ1-5, with no clear D. This CDR3 contains 12 residues. The germline V gene has CDR1 MDHEN and CDR2 SYDVKM. Deletions cut 1 base from V and 6 bases from J, with 4 bases between. The CDR3 reads CASSLFLQPQHF. The CDR3, as DNA: TGTGCCAGCAGTTTATTTCTTCAGCCCCAGCATTTT.

The chain carries TRBV5-4 and TRBJ1-1; maybe TRBD1 (6 bases). Germline V gives CDR1 SGHNT, CDR2 YYREEE (reference sequence). V shed 3 bases and J shed 3 bases, with 21 bases lying between them. The CDR3 is 17 amino acids. CDR3 sequence reads: CASSSTGYGGRDTEAFF. In DNA form, the CDR3 reads TGTGCCAGCAGCTCCACGGGGTATGGGGGCCGCGACACTGAAGCTTTCTTT.

The chain links TRBV6-6 to TRBJ2-1; 8 bases fit TRBD1. The CDR3 is made up of 16 amino acids. J was trimmed by 2 bases and V by 5 bases; bases with no gene match: 8. Germline lookup yields CDR1 MNHNY and CDR2 SVGAGI (reference sequence). CDR3 coding DNA: TGTGCCAGCAGTCCACGGACAGGGAGCACCTACAATGAGCAGTTCTTC. This encodes CASSPRTGSTYNEQFF.

This chain joins TRBV5-1 and TRBJ2-5, with D unresolved. Near its end, the DNA agrees better with TRBJ2-7, so the J call may be wrong. Germline V gives CDR1 SGHRS, CDR2 YFSETQ. The length of the CDR3 is 13 residues. CDR3 bases: TGCGCCAGCAGCTTGGAAGGAGCCTACGAGCAGTACTTC. This sequence encodes CASSLEGAYEQYF.

V gene TRBV11-2 combines with J gene TRBJ1-3; D is uncertain. The V gene lost 1 base and the J gene lost 4 bases, with 14 bases spanning the gap. The CDR3 is 16 amino acids. Per germline, CDR1 SGHAT and CDR2 FQNNGV. The CDR3 sequence is CASSLVPPGIGNTIYF. CDR3 nucleotide sequence: TGTGCCAGCAGCTTAGTCCCTCCAGGAATCGGAAACACCATATATTTT.